Listed here is a single TCR beta chain. Per the authors' pipeline: Quantification of nucleated cells was approximated via reference gene primer amplification. The repertoire was sequenced with immunoSEQ multiplex PCR; TCRdb's copy has only in-frame clones and lacks some. That table gives V, J and clone size, and the DNA gave D and trimming. The sample lists tens of thousands of clones, 80% to 85% occurring once. CDR1 and CDR2 (germline): SGHTA, FQGNSA. This CDR3 comprises 14 residues. The ends were cut back, 3 bases at V and 6 bases at J, with 14 bases in the middle. This sample is part of a study of blood T cell repertoires in COVID-19. The wider study: Both acute and convalescent COVID-19 samples were obtained from the United States, Italy and Spain. T cells, B-cell-depleted T cells, or PBMCs supplied cDNA or gDNA.

The chain is built from TRBV7-2 and TRBJ1-2; the D gene is possibly TRBD1 (6 bases). The origin of this receptor is a woman of 80 years or more with acute or convalescent COVID-19. The sample was peripheral blood. The CDR3 protein is CASSFGQRPDGYTF. The CDR3 coding sequence is TGTGCCAGCAGCTTCGGACAGCGACCCGATGGCTACACCTTC.